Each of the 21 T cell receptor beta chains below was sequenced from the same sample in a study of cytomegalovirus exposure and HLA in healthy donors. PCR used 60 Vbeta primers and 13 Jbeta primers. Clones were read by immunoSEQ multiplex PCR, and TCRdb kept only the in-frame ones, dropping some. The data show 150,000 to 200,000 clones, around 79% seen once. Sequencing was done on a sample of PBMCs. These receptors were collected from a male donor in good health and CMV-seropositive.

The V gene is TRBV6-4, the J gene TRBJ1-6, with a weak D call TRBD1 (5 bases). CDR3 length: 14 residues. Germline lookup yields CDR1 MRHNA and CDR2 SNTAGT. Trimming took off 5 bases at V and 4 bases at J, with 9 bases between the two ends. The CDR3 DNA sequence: TGTGCCAGCAGTCAGGGAAATTATAATTCACCCCTCCACTTT. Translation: CASSQGNYNSPLHF.

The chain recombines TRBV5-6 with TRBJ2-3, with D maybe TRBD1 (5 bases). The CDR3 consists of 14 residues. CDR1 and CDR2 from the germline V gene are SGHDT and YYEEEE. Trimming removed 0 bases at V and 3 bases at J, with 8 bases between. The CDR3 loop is CASSLATDTDTQYF. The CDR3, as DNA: TGTGCCAGCAGCTTGGCGACAGATACAGATACGCAGTATTTT.

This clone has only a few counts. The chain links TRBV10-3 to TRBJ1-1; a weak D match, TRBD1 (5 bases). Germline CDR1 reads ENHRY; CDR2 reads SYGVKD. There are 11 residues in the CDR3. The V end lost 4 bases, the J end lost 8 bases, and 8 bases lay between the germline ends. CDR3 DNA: TGTGCCATCAGTGTGCAGGGAGAAGCTTTCTTT. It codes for CAISVQGEAFF.

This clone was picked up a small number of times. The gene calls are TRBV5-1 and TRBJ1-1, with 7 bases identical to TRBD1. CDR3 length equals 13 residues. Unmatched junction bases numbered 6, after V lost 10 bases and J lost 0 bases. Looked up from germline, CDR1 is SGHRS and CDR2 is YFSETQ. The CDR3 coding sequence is TGCGCCGGGCGACAGGGACTGAACACTGAAGCTTTCTTT. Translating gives CAGRQGLNTEAFF.

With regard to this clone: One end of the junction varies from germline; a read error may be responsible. CDR3 sequence (DNA): TGCGCCAGCAGCAAAGAGGCTAGCAATCAGCCCCAGCATTTT. It encodes CASSKEASNQPQHF. The rearrangement uses TRBV4-3 and TRBJ1-5; D is undetermined. This CDR3 contains 14 residues. Germline-derived CDR1 and CDR2 are LGHNA and YSLEER.

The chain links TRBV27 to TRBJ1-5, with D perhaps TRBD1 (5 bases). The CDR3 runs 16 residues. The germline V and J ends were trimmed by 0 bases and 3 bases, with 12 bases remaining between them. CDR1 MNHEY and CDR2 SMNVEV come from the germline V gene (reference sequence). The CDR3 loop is CASSLSRGGINQPQHF. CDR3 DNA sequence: TGTGCCAGCAGTTTATCTCGGGGCGGGATCAATCAGCCCCAGCATTTT.

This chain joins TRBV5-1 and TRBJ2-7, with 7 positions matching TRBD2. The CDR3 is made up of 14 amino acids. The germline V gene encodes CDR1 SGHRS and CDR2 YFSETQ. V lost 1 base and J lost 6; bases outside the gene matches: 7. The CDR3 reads CASSLRGGNVEQYF. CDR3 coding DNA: TGCGCCAGCAGCTTGCGGGGAGGGAACGTCGAGCAGTACTTC. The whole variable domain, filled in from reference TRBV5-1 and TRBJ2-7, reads KAGVTQTPRYLIKTRGQQVTLSCSPISGHRSVSWYQQTPGQGLQFLFEYFSETQRNKGNFPGRFSGRQFSNSRSEMNVSTLELGDSALYLCASSLRGGNVEQYFGPGTRLTVT.

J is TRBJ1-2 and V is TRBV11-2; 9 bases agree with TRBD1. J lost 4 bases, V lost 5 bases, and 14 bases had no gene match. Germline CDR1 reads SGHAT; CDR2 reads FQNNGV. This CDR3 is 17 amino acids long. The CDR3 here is CASSPNLGTGKSYGYTF. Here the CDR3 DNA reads TGTGCCAGCAGCCCCAACCTCGGGACAGGGAAAAGCTATGGCTACACCTTC.

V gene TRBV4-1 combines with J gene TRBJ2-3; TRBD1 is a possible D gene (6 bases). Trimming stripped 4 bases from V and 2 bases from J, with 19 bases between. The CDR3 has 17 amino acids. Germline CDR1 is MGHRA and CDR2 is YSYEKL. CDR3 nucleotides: TGCGCCAGCAGCCTCTCCGGGACACTTAAAATCACAGATACGCAGTATTTT. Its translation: CASSLSGTLKITDTQYF.

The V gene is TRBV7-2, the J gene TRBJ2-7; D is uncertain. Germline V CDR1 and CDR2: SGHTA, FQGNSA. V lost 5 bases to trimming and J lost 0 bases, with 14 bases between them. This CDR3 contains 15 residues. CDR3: CASSDGQPYSYEQYF. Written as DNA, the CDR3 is TGTGCCAGCAGCGATGGGCAACCGTACTCCTACGAGCAGTACTTC.

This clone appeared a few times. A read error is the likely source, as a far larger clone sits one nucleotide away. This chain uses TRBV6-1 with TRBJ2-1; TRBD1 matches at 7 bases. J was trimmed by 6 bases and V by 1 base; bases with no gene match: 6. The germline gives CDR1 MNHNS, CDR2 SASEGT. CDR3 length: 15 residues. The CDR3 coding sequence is TGTGCCAGCAGTGAAGAAGCGAGGGGGCCCAATGAGCAGTTCTTC. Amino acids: CASSEEARGPNEQFF.

The CDR3 sequence: CARRTDGYTF. The CDR3 bases are TGTGCCAGAAGGACTGATGGCTACACCTTC. The chain recombines TRBV19 with TRBJ1-2; D remains unclear. There are 10 residues in the CDR3. The V end lost 9 bases, the J end lost 6 bases, and 8 bases lay between the germline ends. Germline CDR1 LNHDA, CDR2 SQIVND (reference sequence). Full variable domain (rest looked up from reference TRBV19 and TRBJ1-2): DGGITQSPKYLFRKEGQNVTLSCEQNLNHDAMYWYRQDPGQGLRLIYYSQIVNDFQKGDIAEGYSVSREKKESFPLTVTSAQKNPTAFYLCARRTDGYTFGSGTRLTVV.

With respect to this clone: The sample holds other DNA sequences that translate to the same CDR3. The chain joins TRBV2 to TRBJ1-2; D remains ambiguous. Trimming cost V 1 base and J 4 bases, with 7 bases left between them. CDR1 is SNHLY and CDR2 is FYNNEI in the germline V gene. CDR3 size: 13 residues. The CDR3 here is CASSEGERYGYTF. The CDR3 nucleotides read TGTGCCAGCAGTGAAGGGGAGCGCTATGGCTACACCTTC.

The DNA for the CDR3 is TGTGCCAGCATGGGGGACAGGGGATCCGGAGAGACCCAGTACTTC. This gives the protein CASMGDRGSGETQYF. The chain links TRBV2 to TRBJ2-5; TRBD1 agrees at 10 bases. This CDR3 comprises 15 residues. Germline lookup yields CDR1 SNHLY and CDR2 FYNNEI. V trimming: 7 bases; J trimming: 4 bases; junction bases outside the gene matches: 9.

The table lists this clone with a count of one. The CDR3 DNA reads TGTGCCAGTAGTCCGGGTAACTATGGCTACACCTTC. It yields the protein CASSPGNYGYTF. The V gene is TRBV19, the J gene TRBJ1-2; D gene ambiguous. Deletions cut 5 bases from V and 1 base from J, with 5 bases between. CDR1 LNHDA and CDR2 SQIVND come from the germline V gene (reference sequence). The CDR3 is made up of 12 amino acids.

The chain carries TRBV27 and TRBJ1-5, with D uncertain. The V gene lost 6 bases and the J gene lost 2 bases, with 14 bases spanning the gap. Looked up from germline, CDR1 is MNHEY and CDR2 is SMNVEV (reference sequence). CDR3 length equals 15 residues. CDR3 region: CASRLGSTGNQPQHF. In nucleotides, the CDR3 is TGTGCCAGCAGACTAGGGAGTACGGGCAATCAGCCCCAGCATTTT.

In DNA, the CDR3 is TGTGCCAGCAGCGGGGGCGGCTCCTACGAGCAGTACTTC. This codes for CASSGGGSYEQYF. J is TRBJ2-5 and V is TRBV5-6; a possible D gene is TRBD1 (6 bases). The J call may be mistaken, given a closer DNA end match to TRBJ2-7. Germline CDR1 reads SGHDT; CDR2 reads YYEEEE. The CDR3 is made up of 13 amino acids.

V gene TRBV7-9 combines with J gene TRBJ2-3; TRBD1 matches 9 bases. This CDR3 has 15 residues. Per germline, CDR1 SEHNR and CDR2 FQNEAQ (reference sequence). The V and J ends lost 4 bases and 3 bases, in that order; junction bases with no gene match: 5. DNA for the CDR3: TGTGCCAGCAGCTCGAACAGGGGGCGGACAGATACGCAGTATTTT. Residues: CASSSNRGRTDTQYF.

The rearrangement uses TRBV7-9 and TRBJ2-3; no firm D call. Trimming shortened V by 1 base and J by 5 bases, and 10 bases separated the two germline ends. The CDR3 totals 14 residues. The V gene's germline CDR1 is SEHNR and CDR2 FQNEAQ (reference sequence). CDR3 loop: CASSLGALIDTQYF. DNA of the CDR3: TGTGCCAGCAGCTTAGGGGCGCTAATAGATACGCAGTATTTT. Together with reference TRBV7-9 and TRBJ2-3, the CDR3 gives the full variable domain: DTGVSQNPRHKITKRGQNVTFRCDPISEHNRLYWYRQTLGQGPEFLTYFQNEAQLEKSRLLSDRFSAERPKGSFSTLEIQRTEQGDSAMYLCASSLGALIDTQYFGPGTRLTVL.

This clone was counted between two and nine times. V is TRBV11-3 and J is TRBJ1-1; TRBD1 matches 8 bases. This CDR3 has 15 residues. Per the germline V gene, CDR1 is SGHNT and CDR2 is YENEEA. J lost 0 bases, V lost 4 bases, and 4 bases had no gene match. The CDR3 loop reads CASSSGQGLNTEAFF. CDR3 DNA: TGTGCCAGCAGCTCAGGACAGGGATTGAACACTGAAGCTTTCTTT.

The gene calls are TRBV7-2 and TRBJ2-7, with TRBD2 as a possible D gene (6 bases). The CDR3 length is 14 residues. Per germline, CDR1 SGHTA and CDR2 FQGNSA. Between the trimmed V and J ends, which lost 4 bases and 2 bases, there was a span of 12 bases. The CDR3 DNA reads TGTGCCAGCAGCTCGGTGGCGGGGCCCTACGAGCAGTACTTC. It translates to CASSSVAGPYEQYF.